The rows below give T cell receptor beta chains drawn from one sample of a study of neoadjuvant nivolumab and ipilimumab in lung cancer. This table comes from immunoSEQ multiplex PCR, and its TCRdb copy is limited to in-frame clones, with some not included. The sample has about 30,000 clones, around 90% seen once. The sample was peripheral blood, taken after neoadjuvant nivolumab, alone or with ipilimumab, at or shortly before surgery. The receptors come from an adult with non-small cell lung cancer. CDR3s include the opening cysteine and the closing phenylalanine or tryptophan. Each record gives: clone size, D gene, V gene, J gene, CDR3 protein, CDR3 DNA. The D gene is left open where the match is weak. A row's size may be missing; if present it is once, few, many or a size class.

clone_size: -; d_call: -; v_call: TRBV7-9; j_call: TRBJ1-5; cdr3_aa: CASSLEAGQPQHF; cdr3_nt: TGTGCCAGCAGCTTAGAAGCAGGTCAGCCCCAGCATTTT
clone_size: -; d_call: -; v_call: TRBV5-1; j_call: TRBJ2-3; cdr3_aa: CASSSGGITDTQYF; cdr3_nt: TGCGCCAGCAGCTCAGGGGGGATCACAGATACGCAGTATTTT
clone_size: -; d_call: TRBD1; v_call: TRBV10-3; j_call: TRBJ1-1; cdr3_aa: CASGQGALNTEAFF; cdr3_nt: TGTGCCTCGGGACAGGGGGCTTTGAACACTGAAGCTTTCTTT
clone_size: -; d_call: TRBD1; v_call: TRBV5-5; j_call: TRBJ2-1; cdr3_aa: CASSAPHRGRNEQFF; cdr3_nt: TGTGCCAGCAGCGCACCCCACAGGGGGCGGAATGAGCAGTTCTTC
clone_size: -; d_call: -; v_call: TRBV5-6; j_call: TRBJ1-2; cdr3_aa: CASSPGLGTGTLYGYTF; cdr3_nt: TGTGCCAGCAGCCCGGGACTGGGAACCGGGACTCTCTATGGCTACACCTTC
clone_size: -; d_call: -; v_call: TRBV2; j_call: TRBJ1-2; cdr3_aa: CASSEGVRHGYTF; cdr3_nt: TGTGCCAGCAGTGAAGGAGTTAGGCATGGCTACACCTTC
clone_size: -; d_call: TRBD1; v_call: TRBV29-1; j_call: TRBJ2-3; cdr3_aa: CSDQTRQGATDTQYF; cdr3_nt: TGCAGCGACCAGACTAGACAGGGGGCCACAGATACGCAGTATTTT
clone_size: once; d_call: TRBD1; v_call: TRBV19; j_call: TRBJ2-5; cdr3_aa: CASRETGEETQYF; cdr3_nt: TGTGCCAGTAGAGAGACAGGGGAAGAGACCCAGTACTTC
clone_size: -; d_call: -; v_call: TRBV9; j_call: TRBJ1-1; cdr3_aa: CASSVGLGGRYTEAFF; cdr3_nt: TGTGCCAGCAGCGTAGGCTTAGGAGGGAGGTACACTGAAGCTTTCTTT
clone_size: -; d_call: -; v_call: TRBV5-1; j_call: TRBJ2-7; cdr3_aa: CASSLPGEPYEQYF; cdr3_nt: TGCGCCAGCAGCTTACCAGGGGAACCCTACGAGCAGTACTTC